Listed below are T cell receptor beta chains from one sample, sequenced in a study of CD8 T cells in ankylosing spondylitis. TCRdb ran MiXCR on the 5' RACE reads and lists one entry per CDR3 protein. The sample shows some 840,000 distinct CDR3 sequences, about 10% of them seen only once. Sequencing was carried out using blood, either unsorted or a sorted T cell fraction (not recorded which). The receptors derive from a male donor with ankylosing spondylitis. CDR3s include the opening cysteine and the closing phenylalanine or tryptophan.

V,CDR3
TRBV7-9,CASSPGLTGELFF
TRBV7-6,CASSWRQGLAKNIQYF
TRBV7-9,CASSFGRKTQYF
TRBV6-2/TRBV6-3,CAISGPERGQETQYF
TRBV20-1,CSARVSILQETQYF
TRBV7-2,CASSLESGRYLETQYF
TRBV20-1,CSARHPGQGDTGELFF
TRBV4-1,CASSPGPVRVLIDTQYF
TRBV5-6,CASSMGLAAYEQYF
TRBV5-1,CASSSVVGGYGYTF
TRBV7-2,CASSSIDRRSHEQYF
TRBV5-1,CASSLAARAGGAYEQYF
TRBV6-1,CASSLINPREQYF
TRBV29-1,CSVEFTSGRQETQYF
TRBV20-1,CSARDPASGTADTEYF
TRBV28,CASSSAPINTQYF
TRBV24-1,CATSSTWDTGELFF
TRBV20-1,CSARESGQSAFF
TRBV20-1,CSARDRGRQLF
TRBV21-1,CASRKTGPAPGETQYF
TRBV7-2,CASSLAWENYGYTF
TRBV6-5,CASSYQDRSFF